These 8 T cell receptor beta chains came from one sample sequenced in a study of vaccination effects on CD4 cells after COVID-19. After expansion with viral peptide pools in the ViraFEST assay, antigen-specific CD4+ T cells were sequenced. With 10 to 11 days of culture completed, CD4+ T cells were isolated. Participants received two doses of either the BNT162b2 or mRNA-1273 vaccine. The antigens for these receptors are not known. The protocol was immunoSEQ multiplex PCR, while the TCRdb copy is restricted to in-frame clones and leaves out a portion. The sample has around 30,000 clones, over 80% seen once. Material: CD4+ T cells from PBMCs cultured with SARS-CoV-2 spike peptides, obtained after COVID-19 vaccination. These receptors all come from a human donor who received a COVID-19 vaccine. Some clones in this sample may be carry-over from other donors' samples.

This sequence joins TRBV4-2 and TRBJ2-2; 11 bases fit TRBD2. This CDR3 comprises 16 residues. CDR1 LGHNA and CDR2 YNFKEQ come from the germline V gene. V was clipped by 2 bases and J by 5 bases; unmatched bases: 4. For the CDR3, the DNA is TGTGCCAGCAGCCAACTGGTAGCGGGGGGGACCGGGGAGCTGTTTTTT. This gives the protein CASSQLVAGGTGELFF.

The chain uses TRBV4-2 and TRBJ2-7; 8 bases align to TRBD2. Germline assignment: CDR1 LGHNA and CDR2 YNFKEQ. Trimming removed 0 bases from V and 6 bases from J; junction bases left unmatched: 4. The CDR3 has 14 amino acids. The CDR3 DNA follows: TGTGCCAGCAGCCAAGATATTAGCGGGACCGAGCAGTACTTC. It encodes CASSQDISGTEQYF.

The chain joins TRBV2 to TRBJ2-4; D unclear. CDR3 length equals 14 residues. Per germline, CDR1 SNHLY and CDR2 FYNNEI. V was cut by 7 bases and J by 13 bases, with 23 bases left in between. The CDR3 sequence: CASKESPAEGPQYF. CDR3 sequence (DNA): TGTGCCAGCAAAGAAAGCCCAGCCGAAGGGCCCCAGTACTTC.

This chain connects TRBV7-3 to TRBJ2-6; D is perhaps TRBD1 (5 bases). V was cut by 6 bases and J by 0 bases, with 9 bases left in between. This CDR3 is 15 amino acids long. The V gene's germline CDR1 is SGHTA and CDR2 FQGTGA. In nucleotides, the CDR3 is TGTGCCAGCAGTACCGACAGCTCTGGGGCCAACGTCCTGACTTTC. Translation: CASSTDSSGANVLTF.

This chain connects TRBV7-2 to TRBJ1-4; a weak D match, TRBD1 (5 bases). This CDR3 contains 15 residues. The germline V and J ends were trimmed by 5 bases and 8 bases, with 18 bases remaining between them. Germline V gene lookup returns CDR1 SGHTA and CDR2 FQGNSA. The DNA of the CDR3 is TGTGCCAGCAGCGTCGGGGCGGCGGGGAGAGAAAAACTGTTTTTT. Its translation is CASSVGAAGREKLFF.

The V gene is TRBV7-2, the J gene TRBJ1-2; D not resolved. From germline, CDR1 is SGHTA and CDR2 FQGNSA. This CDR3 is built from 12 residues. Trimming took off 0 bases at V and 2 bases at J, with 1 base between the two ends. The CDR3 DNA reads as TGTGCCAGCAGCTTAGCAAACTATGGCTACACCTTC. This gives the protein CASSLANYGYTF.

The V and J genes are TRBV15 and TRBJ1-1; no firm D call. Trimming left V 3 bases short and J 7 bases short, with 12 bases between. CDR1 and CDR2 from the germline V gene are LNHNV and YYDKDF (reference sequence). This CDR3 region has 13 residues. The CDR3, as DNA: TGTGCCACCAGCAGTCCGCATAGATTTGAAGCTTTCTTT. It codes for CATSSPHRFEAFF.

The chain carries TRBV4-3 and TRBJ1-4; D is unclear. Trimming left V 0 bases short and J 7 bases short, with 24 bases between. This CDR3 spans 19 amino acids. Germline V gene lookup returns CDR1 LGHNA and CDR2 YSLEER. CDR3 amino acids: CASSQEIVRSARGGEKLFF. The CDR3 DNA sequence: TGCGCCAGCAGCCAAGAAATTGTCCGTTCGGCGCGCGGAGGTGAAAAACTGTTTTTT.